The rows below give T cell receptor beta chains drawn from one sample of a study of identical twins. TCRdb re-derived calls from the 5' RACE reads in MiXCR, one entry per CDR3 protein. The sample consists of more than 1.5 million distinct CDR3 sequences, under 35% of them appearing once. Material: cord blood. The receptors shown here come from a newborn girl in good health. Each CDR3 is given with its conserved first and last residue. D genes are given only for firm matches. Size is omitted from some rows. Given values are once, few, many or a class for expanded clones.

.,.,TRBV12-3/TRBV12-4,TRBJ2-7,14,CASSYTRGAYEQYF,TGTGCCAGCAGTTATACTAGGGGAGCCTACGAGCAGTACTTC
many,.,TRBV29-1,TRBJ2-1,11,CSVEEANEQFF,TGCAGCGTTGAAGAGGCTAATGAGCAGTTCTTC
.,.,TRBV11-2,TRBJ1-2,15,CASSLIPGATYGYTF,TGTGCCAGCAGCTTAATCCCAGGGGCCACCTATGGCTACACCTTC
many,.,TRBV29-1,TRBJ2-7,12,CSVARASGEQYF,TGCAGCGTTGCCAGGGCATCGGGCGAGCAGTACTTC
.,TRBD1,TRBV7-9,TRBJ1-2,13,CAGGGQANYGHTF,TGTGCCGGGGGGGGACAGGCTAACTATGGCCACACCTTC
.,TRBD2,TRBV7-2,TRBJ2-1,17,CASSLRAGTSGRDEQFF,TGTGCCAGCAGCCTTAGGGCTGGGACTAGCGGGAGGGATGAGCAGTTCTTC
.,.,TRBV29-1,TRBJ1-1,15,CSAPHPGPWRTEAFF,TGCAGCGCTCCTCATCCGGGGCCCTGGCGGACTGAAGCTTTCTTT
.,.,TRBV6-5,TRBJ1-1,16,CATPTRGDSLNTEAFF,TGTGCCACCCCCACCCGGGGTGACAGTCTGAACACTGAAGCTTTCTTT
.,.,TRBV19,TRBJ1-1,15,CASSTLAKGGTEAFF,TGTGCCAGTAGTACCCTCGCTAAGGGGGGCACTGAAGCTTTCTTT
.,.,TRBV7-2,TRBJ1-5,14,CASSETSRAQPQHF,TGTGCCAGCAGCGAAACCTCCAGGGCGCAGCCCCAGCATTTT
.,TRBD2,TRBV12-3/TRBV12-4,TRBJ2-1,16,CASSFSASGSYNEQFF,TGTGCCAGCAGTTTTAGTGCTAGCGGGTCCTACAATGAGCAGTTCTTC
.,.,TRBV12-3/TRBV12-4,TRBJ1-5,11,CASKEEGPQHF,TGTGCCAGCAAGGAGGAGGGCCCCCAGCATTTT
few,.,TRBV6-6,TRBJ2-2,11,CATSYTGELFF,TGTGCCACCTCCTACACCGGGGAGCTGTTTTTT
.,.,TRBV20-1,TRBJ2-3,14,CSAPRGPSTDTQYF,TGCAGTGCTCCGAGAGGGCCTAGCACAGATACGCAGTATTTT
.,.,TRBV11-2,TRBJ1-2,14,CASSLELSGYGYTF,TGTGCCAGCAGCTTAGAGTTATCGGGCTATGGCTACACCTTC
.,.,TRBV6-5,TRBJ1-1,13,CASSAGLHTEAFF,TGTGCCAGCAGTGCCGGACTTCACACTGAAGCTTTCTTT
few,.,TRBV7-2,TRBJ1-4,14,CASRPGTSNEKLFF,TGTGCCAGCAGACCCGGGACTTCTAATGAAAAACTGTTTTTT
.,.,TRBV28,TRBJ2-7,15,CASSNYGVPGKEQYF,TGTGCCAGCAGTAATTACGGGGTTCCGGGTAAGGAGCAGTACTTC
.,TRBD2,TRBV12-3/TRBV12-4,TRBJ2-3,15,CASTAGTSGADTQYF,TGTGCCAGCACCGCCGGGACTAGCGGGGCAGATACGCAGTATTTT
.,.,TRBV10-3,TRBJ2-7,13,CAISTDKSYEQYF,TGTGCCATCAGTACGGACAAGTCCTACGAGCAGTACTTC
.,.,TRBV29-1,TRBJ1-1,14,CSVEDRRQNTEAFF,TGCAGCGTTGAAGACCGACGACAGAACACTGAAGCTTTCTTT
.,.,TRBV15,TRBJ2-3,15,CATSAGVAVTDTQYF,TGTGCCACCAGCGCCGGGGTAGCGGTCACAGATACGCAGTATTTT
.,TRBD1,TRBV5-1,TRBJ2-3,16,CASSLGTGARTDTQYF,TGCGCCAGCAGCTTGGGGACAGGGGCCCGCACAGATACGCAGTATTTT
.,TRBD1,TRBV25-1,TRBJ1-1,15,CASSEAYFGTGEAFF,TGTGCCAGCAGTGAAGCCTACTTCGGGACAGGTGAAGCTTTCTTT
few,TRBD1,TRBV12-3/TRBV12-4,TRBJ1-1,13,CASSHRGLTGAFF,TGTGCCAGCAGTCACAGGGGGCTCACTGGAGCTTTCTTT
few,TRBD1,TRBV5-1,TRBJ1-5,15,CASSPRDSSNQPQHF,TGCGCCAGCAGCCCCCGGGACAGTAGCAATCAGCCCCAGCATTTT
.,.,TRBV28,TRBJ1-5,17,CAVRRPWGALGDQPQHF,TGTGCAGTTAGACGTCCATGGGGGGCGCTTGGGGATCAGCCCCAGCATTTT
.,.,TRBV11-2,TRBJ2-1,14,CASSLELTDQEQFF,TGTGCCAGCAGCTTAGAGTTGACAGATCAAGAGCAGTTCTTC